The 18 T cell receptor beta chains given below trace back to one sample, sequenced in a study of T cells in Graves' hyperthyroidism and ophthalmopathy. It was RNA transcripts that yielded the amplified TCR beta CDR3 regions. Primed by the HTBI set, a first-round RT-PCR was run on the TCR CDR3. TCRdb used MiXCR to reprocess the multiplex PCR reads, holding one entry per CDR3 protein. Of 600,000 to 650,000 distinct CDR3 sequences in the sample, around 15% are singletons; the top ten hold 3.5% to 4%. The sample comprised blood. The receptors were sampled from a woman aged 25 to 45 with Graves' hyperthyroidism.

The sample holds many counts of this clonotype. The chain couples TRBV12-3 or TRBV12-4 to TRBJ2-7; 14 nucleotides match TRBD2. J gave up 7 bases and V 4 bases, and 6 bases lay outside the gene matches. The CDR3 spans 15 residues. The CDR3 coding sequence is TGTGCCAGCAGTTCCTCGGGACTAGCGGGAGATGAGCAGTACTTC. Residues: CASSSSGLAGDEQYF.

This sequence joins TRBV9 and TRBJ2-7, with 12 bases identical to TRBD2. Germline lookup yields CDR1 SGDLS and CDR2 YYNGEE. Trimming cost V 1 base and J 5 bases; bases outside gene matches: 4. The CDR3 extends over 15 amino acids. The CDR3 DNA reads TGTGCCAGCAGCGTAACGACTAGCGGGAGACACGAGCAGTACTTC. This translates into CASSVTTSGRHEQYF. The full variable domain, completed using reference TRBV9 and TRBJ2-7, is DSGVTQTPKHLITATGQRVTLRCSPRSGDLSVYWYQQSLDQGLQFLIQYYNGEERAKGNILERFSAQQFPDLHSELNLSSLELGDSALYFCASSVTTSGRHEQYFGPGTRLTVT.

A note on this clonotype: An end of the junction differs from the germline gene, which may be a read error. The chain joins TRBV7-7 to TRBJ2-1; no clear D gene. Germline V lookup: CDR1 SSHAT, CDR2 FNYEAQ (reference sequence). The CDR3 totals 14 residues. CDR3 sequence (DNA): TGTGCTAGCAGCTTAGAAGGACGGGACAATGAGCAGTTCTTC. This gives the protein CASSLEGRDNEQFF. Full variable domain (remainder filled in from reference TRBV7-7 and TRBJ2-1): GAGVSQSPRYKVTKRGQDVTLRCDPISSHATLYWYQQALGQGPEFLTYFNYEAQPDKSGLPSDRFSAERPEGSISTLTIQRTEQRDSAMYRCASSLEGRDNEQFFGPGTRLTVL.

This chain uses TRBV9 with TRBJ2-4; no clear D gene. Trimming stripped 2 bases from V and 8 bases from J, with 14 bases between. The CDR3 contains 14 residues. Germline values: CDR1 SGDLS, CDR2 YYNGEE. In DNA form, the CDR3 reads TGTGCCAGCAGCGTCGAAAGGCGGAGCGACATTCAGTACTTC. Amino acid sequence: CASSVERRSDIQYF.

The chain couples TRBV11-2 to TRBJ2-5; 9 positions agree with TRBD2. The CDR3 spans 15 residues. Losses at the gene ends were 7 bases for V and 5 bases for J; bases not matched to a gene: 11. Germline CDR1 reads SGHAT; CDR2 reads FQNNGV. The CDR3 reads CASTRRGGSEETQYF. Here the CDR3 DNA reads TGTGCCAGCACCCGGCGGGGGGGCTCGGAGGAGACCCAGTACTTC.

This clonotype was found a few times. One end of the junction is discordant with germline, which a read error may explain. This chain links TRBV28 with TRBJ1-1, with D uncertain. This CDR3 is built from 14 residues. CDR1 and CDR2 from the germline V gene are MDHEN and SYDVKM. CDR3 DNA sequence: TGTACCAGCAGTTTAATCTTGGGAGGGAAAGAAGCTTTCTTT. It is translated as CTSSLILGGKEAFF.

This clonotype was detected ten times or more. The chain has TRBV20-1 and TRBJ2-2; TRBD1 aligns across 7 bases. Germline CDR1 and CDR2: DFQATT and SNEGSKA (reference sequence). J was trimmed by 0 bases and V by 1 base; bases with no gene match: 2. The length of the CDR3 is 15 residues. The CDR3 here is CSARVGGANTGELFF. CDR3 coding DNA: TGCAGTGCTAGAGTAGGGGGCGCGAACACCGGGGAGCTGTTTTTT.

Ten or more counts support this clonotype. The chain links TRBV5-1 to TRBJ2-1; TRBD2 aligns across 8 bases. V gave up 3 bases and J gave up 8 bases; unmatched junction bases: 4. CDR1 and CDR2 (germline): SGHRS, YFSETQ. The CDR3 is 13 residues long. The CDR3 DNA reads TGCGCCAGCAGCTACTCGGGGGGGGATGAGCAGTTCTTC. Translated, it gives CASSYSGGDEQFF. The variable domain in full, completed from reference TRBV5-1 and TRBJ2-1, reads KAGVTQTPRYLIKTRGQQVTLSCSPISGHRSVSWYQQTPGQGLQFLFEYFSETQRNKGNFPGRFSGRQFSNSRSEMNVSTLELGDSALYLCASSYSGGDEQFFGPGTRLTVL.

The rearrangement links TRBV9 to TRBJ2-3; 8 bases agree with TRBD2. Germline CDR1 SGDLS, CDR2 YYNGEE. The CDR3 extends over 14 amino acids. The junction had 7 bases not matched to a gene; V was cut back by 5 bases and J by 5 bases. CDR3 bases: TGTGCCAGCAGTGAAAGCGGGAGTGGAGATACGCAGTATTTT. Translated: CASSESGSGDTQYF. Based on the CDR3 plus reference TRBV9 and TRBJ2-3, the full variable domain is DSGVTQTPKHLITATGQRVTLRCSPRSGDLSVYWYQQSLDQGLQFLIQYYNGEERAKGNILERFSAQQFPDLHSELNLSSLELGDSALYFCASSESGSGDTQYFGPGTRLTVL.

Only a few counts were recorded for this clonotype. The chain couples TRBV6-1 to TRBJ1-5; the match to TRBD1 covers 9 bases. Looked up from germline, CDR1 is MNHNS and CDR2 is SASEGT. J gave up 7 bases and V 2 bases, and 6 bases lay outside the gene matches. There are 15 residues in the CDR3. The CDR3 protein is CASSEQGQGGQPQHF. The CDR3 nucleotides are TGTGCCAGCAGTGAACAGGGACAGGGCGGGCAGCCCCAGCATTTT.

A remark on this clonotype: At one boundary the junction diverges from the germline segment, which might be a read error. This chain connects TRBV6-1 to TRBJ2-6, with a weak D call TRBD1 (5 bases). In germline, CDR1 is MNHNS, CDR2 SASEGT. CDR3 length equals 17 residues. The CDR3 DNA sequence: TGTGCCAGCAGTGGACACCTTCTTCTCTCTGGGGCCAACGTCCCGACTTTC. It codes for CASSGHLLLSGANVPTF.

This sequence joins TRBV5-4 and TRBJ2-2; either TRBD1 or TRBD2 may supply D (5 bases each). This CDR3 contains 16 residues. Trimming pared 3 bases from V and 0 bases from J, leaving 12 bases between. Germline CDR1 reads SGHNT; CDR2 reads YYREEE (reference sequence). The DNA of the CDR3 is TGTGCCAGCAGCTCGGGGACGGGAACGAACACCGGGGAGCTGTTTTTT. Encoded protein: CASSSGTGTNTGELFF.

The chain carries TRBV20-1 and TRBJ2-7, with 11 bases matching TRBD2. The V and J ends lost 0 bases and 6 bases, in that order; junction bases with no gene match: 7. The germline V gene encodes CDR1 DFQATT and CDR2 SNEGSKA (reference sequence). This CDR3 region has 15 residues. The CDR3 DNA reads as TGCAGTGCTAGAGATAAGTCTAGCGGGAGGCGCGAGCAGTACTTC. It yields the protein CSARDKSSGRREQYF.

Ten or more counts support this clonotype. The gene calls are TRBV12-3 or TRBV12-4 and TRBJ2-3, with D perhaps matching TRBD2 (5 bases). V shed 0 bases and J shed 4 bases, with 11 bases lying between them. This CDR3 contains 15 residues. CDR3 sequence reads: CASSLANLASDTQYF. The CDR3 DNA reads TGTGCCAGCAGTTTAGCAAACCTAGCCTCAGATACGCAGTATTTT.

In this sample, this clonotype turned up many times. The chain links TRBV11-3 to TRBJ1-1; D remains unclear. This CDR3 is built from 13 residues. V was cut by 2 bases and J by 3 bases, with 7 bases left in between. Germline CDR1 is SGHNT and CDR2 is YENEEA. The CDR3 protein is CASSLLRDTEAFF. CDR3 bases: TGTGCCAGCAGCTTATTAAGGGACACTGAAGCTTTCTTT.

This clonotype was seen ten or more times. The chain employs TRBV12-3 or TRBV12-4 and TRBJ1-1; D gene ambiguous. This CDR3 contains 13 residues. With 5 bases removed from V and 5 bases from J, the gap between germline ends came to 12 bases. CDR3 region: CASSHGGLTEAFF. For the CDR3, the DNA is TGTGCCAGCAGTCACGGAGGGCTAACTGAAGCTTTCTTT.

This clonotype was seen ten or more times. V is TRBV18 and J is TRBJ2-2, with TRBD2 as a possible D gene (6 bases). This CDR3 has 16 amino acids. The V gene lost 3 bases and the J gene lost 6 bases, with 17 bases spanning the gap. Germline V gene lookup returns CDR1 KGHSH and CDR2 LQKENI. The DNA of the CDR3 is TGTGCCAGCTCACCGCTCGGAGGACTATCGGCCGGGGAGCTGTTTTTT. This sequence encodes CASSPLGGLSAGELFF.

This clonotype has just a few counts. The J gene is TRBJ1-5, the V gene TRBV20-1, with 7 bases aligning to TRBD1. V trimming: 3 bases; J trimming: 4 bases; junction bases outside the gene matches: 12. The CDR3 runs to 16 residues. The germline CDR1 and CDR2 sequences are DFQATT and SNEGSKA (reference sequence). CDR3 bases: TGCAGTGCTAGCTTTAGGGGGCGAGGGTTTAATCAGCCCCAGCATTTT. Its protein product is CSASFRGRGFNQPQHF.